These 17 T cell receptor beta chains came from one sample sequenced in a study of blood T cell repertoires in COVID-19. Here immunoSEQ multiplex PCR was the method, and the copy in TCRdb shows in-frame clones only, minus some. This table has 160,000 or so clones, approximately 82% appearing once. Sequencing used peripheral blood. These receptors came from a woman in her 50s with acute or convalescent COVID-19.

The chain uses TRBV2 and TRBJ2-3, with TRBD1 matching 7 bases. CDR1 is SNHLY, CDR2 FYNNEI, per germline. The V segment lost 0 bases and the J segment 3 bases; nucleotides outside the gene matches: 3. This CDR3 is built from 15 residues. CDR3 residues: CASSEAGGRTDTQYF. The CDR3 bases are TGTGCCAGCAGTGAAGCAGGGGGCCGTACAGATACGCAGTATTTT.

CDR3 amino acids: CASSLGLAGREQYF. CDR3 nucleotide sequence: TGTGCCAGCAGCTTGGGACTAGCGGGGCGCGAGCAGTACTTC. The rearrangement links TRBV5-6 to TRBJ2-7; 11 nucleotides match TRBD2. Germline V gives CDR1 SGHDT, CDR2 YYEEEE. Losses at the gene ends were 0 bases for V and 6 bases for J; bases not matched to a gene: 2. The CDR3 is 14 residues long.

The chain uses TRBV6-5 and TRBJ1-1, with 7 bases fitting TRBD1. With V trimmed by 6 bases and J by 3 bases, 7 bases remained unmatched. The germline V gene has CDR1 MNHEY and CDR2 SVGAGI. The CDR3 length is 14 residues. In DNA form, the CDR3 reads TGTGCCAGCAGCCCAGGGGGATCCTACACTGAAGCTTTCTTT. Translating gives CASSPGGSYTEAFF.

The chain links TRBV29-1 to TRBJ2-2, with a tentative D call TRBD1 (5 bases). The CDR3 length is 13 residues. V was shortened by 6 bases and J by 2 bases, with 10 bases between the two germline ends. CDR1 is SQVTM and CDR2 is ANQGSEA in the germline V gene. The CDR3 bases are TGCAGCGTACTGTGGGGCAACACCGGGGAGCTGTTTTTT. The encoded protein is CSVLWGNTGELFF.

The gene calls are TRBV28 and TRBJ1-2; D is possibly TRBD1 (5 bases). V was cut by 3 bases and J by 8 bases, with 13 bases left in between. From germline, CDR1 is MDHEN and CDR2 SYDVKM. This CDR3 has 13 residues. In nucleotides, the CDR3 is TGTGCCAGCAGTTTGCAGGGATTAAAAGGCTACACCTTC. It yields the protein CASSLQGLKGYTF.

This rearrangement joins TRBV6-2 or TRBV6-3 to TRBJ2-5, with 7 bases aligning to TRBD2. Germline loops: CDR1 MNHEY, CDR2 SVGEGT. This CDR3 region has 17 residues. The V segment lost 2 bases and the J segment 2 bases; nucleotides outside the gene matches: 11. The CDR3 DNA is TGTGCCAGCAGTTACATCGCGGGGGAGGCCCCACAAGAGACCCAGTACTTC. This encodes CASSYIAGEAPQETQYF.

The rearrangement joins TRBV7-2 to TRBJ2-7; 9 nucleotides align to TRBD1. This CDR3 comprises 19 residues. V was pared by 5 bases and J by 6 bases, with 23 bases of the junction left unmatched. Germline V lookup: CDR1 SGHTA, CDR2 FQGNSA. The CDR3 nucleotides read TGTGCCAGCAGCGGAGGCCCGGGACAGGGTCCCGGATTTCCCTCCGAGCAGTACTTC. This sequence encodes CASSGGPGQGPGFPSEQYF.

The chain combines TRBV10-3 with TRBJ1-5; D is possibly TRBD1 (5 bases). In germline, CDR1 is ENHRY, CDR2 SYGVKD. The CDR3 spans 14 residues. V was pared by 0 bases and J by 5 bases, with 8 bases between. The CDR3 spells CAISESTGYQPQHF. The CDR3 coding sequence is TGTGCCATCAGTGAGTCTACAGGTTATCAGCCCCAGCATTTT.

The chain is built from TRBV2 and TRBJ2-2; D might be TRBD1 (6 bases). The CDR3 is 13 residues long. The germline V gene has CDR1 SNHLY and CDR2 FYNNEI. Trimming left V 6 bases short and J 5 bases short, with 10 bases between. DNA for the CDR3: TGTGCCAGCAGGATAACAGGGACCGGGGAGCTGTTTTTT. Translating it yields CASRITGTGELFF.

The chain is built from TRBV19 and TRBJ1-1; no firm D call. The CDR3 is made up of 15 amino acids. Between the trimmed V and J ends, which lost 4 bases and 0 bases, there was a span of 12 bases. Looked up from germline, CDR1 is LNHDA and CDR2 is SQIVND (reference sequence). In DNA form, the CDR3 reads TGTGCCAGTAGTACTACCCGTACAGTGAACACTGAAGCTTTCTTT. This gives the protein CASSTTRTVNTEAFF.

The chain is built from TRBV2 and TRBJ1-1; no firm D call. V was cut by 8 bases and J by 5 bases, with 9 bases left in between. Germline assignment: CDR1 SNHLY and CDR2 FYNNEI. The CDR3 is made up of 11 amino acids. CDR3 sequence (DNA): TGTGCCAGCTCCGCTCAGACTGAAGCTTTCTTT. Translating it yields CASSAQTEAFF.

This chain joins TRBV24-1 and TRBJ1-4, with 10 bases lining up with TRBD1. This CDR3 spans 20 amino acids. V lost 3 bases and J lost 8; bases outside the gene matches: 20. Germline V gives CDR1 KGHDR, CDR2 SFDVKD. CDR3 sequence reads: CATSDGDKTGGAIRKEKLFF. DNA of the CDR3: TGTGCCACCAGTGATGGGGACAAGACAGGGGGCGCGATTCGAAAAGAAAAACTGTTTTTT.

V gene TRBV5-4 combines with J gene TRBJ1-1, with D maybe TRBD1 (5 bases). This CDR3 region has 13 residues. Germline V gene data show CDR1 as SGHNT and CDR2 as YYREEE (reference sequence). V was trimmed by 5 bases and J by 4 bases, leaving 12 bases between them. CDR3 bases: TGTGCCAGCAGTCTTAGGGGAGGCACTGAAGCTTTCTTT. As protein: CASSLRGGTEAFF.

The CDR3 sequence: CASSLDRRRGTGNLETQYF. As DNA, the CDR3 is TGTGCCAGCAGCTTAGATCGTCGAAGAGGGACAGGGAATTTGGAGACCCAGTACTTC. V usage is TRBV11-2 and J usage is TRBJ2-5, with TRBD1 matching 9 bases. V lost 0 bases to trimming and J lost 5 bases; unmatched junction nucleotides: 16. Germline-derived CDR1 and CDR2 are SGHAT and FQNNGV. CDR3 size: 19 residues.

The CDR3 DNA sequence: TGTGCCAGCAGCTTAACCGGGACTCCCGATCAGCCCCAGCATTTT. It encodes CASSLTGTPDQPQHF. The gene calls are TRBV7-2 and TRBJ1-5; D might be TRBD1 (5 bases). The CDR3 sequence is 15 residues long. The V end was cut by 2 bases, the J end by 5 bases, with 13 bases between. Germline V CDR1 and CDR2: SGHTA, FQGNSA.

This clone is a singleton in its sample. V and J are TRBV14 and TRBJ1-2; D possibly corresponds to TRBD1 (5 bases). The CDR3 extends over 18 amino acids. Germline V gives CDR1 SGHDN, CDR2 FVKESK. Trimming left V 4 bases short and J 3 bases short, with 24 bases between. CDR3 coding DNA: TGTGCCAGCAGCCCAGGGTCGCAGGTCCTACGATGGGACTATGGCTACACCTTC. Amino acids: CASSPGSQVLRWDYGYTF.

The rearrangement uses TRBV27 and TRBJ2-7, with D maybe TRBD2 (6 bases). The CDR3 length is 12 residues. Germline values: CDR1 MNHEY, CDR2 SMNVEV (reference sequence). Trimming cost V 3 bases and J 7 bases, with 10 bases left between them. The CDR3 DNA follows: TGTGCCAGCAGTTTCCGGAGCGGGGAGCAGTACTTC. As protein: CASSFRSGEQYF.